The text below deals with one TCR beta chain. This sample was included in a study of human T cells and chemical hapten exposure. TCRdb reprocessed the RACE reads via MiXCR and lists one record per CDR3 protein. The sample has over 100,000 distinct CDR3 sequences, 9.2% seen once. Regarding time point: patch test 2, 6 weeks after DPC sensitization. The treatment denotes: therapeutic diphenylcyclopropenone sensitization with weekly scalp DPC. This receptor was obtained from a middle-aged woman with alopecia areata. Some clones in this sample may be carry-over from other donors' samples. This specimen was whole blood, taken in connection with sensitization to the hapten diphenylcyclopropenone (DPC).

This chain's CDR3 is CASTQVGGSYEQYF. The CDR3 nucleotides read TGTGCCAGCACCCAGGTCGGGGGGAGCTACGAGCAGTACTTC. The chain joins TRBV27 to TRBJ2-7, with 7 bases that match TRBD2. This CDR3 contains 14 residues. V was clipped by 7 bases and J by 3 bases; unmatched bases: 9. CDR1 is MNHEY, CDR2 SMNVEV, per germline (reference sequence).